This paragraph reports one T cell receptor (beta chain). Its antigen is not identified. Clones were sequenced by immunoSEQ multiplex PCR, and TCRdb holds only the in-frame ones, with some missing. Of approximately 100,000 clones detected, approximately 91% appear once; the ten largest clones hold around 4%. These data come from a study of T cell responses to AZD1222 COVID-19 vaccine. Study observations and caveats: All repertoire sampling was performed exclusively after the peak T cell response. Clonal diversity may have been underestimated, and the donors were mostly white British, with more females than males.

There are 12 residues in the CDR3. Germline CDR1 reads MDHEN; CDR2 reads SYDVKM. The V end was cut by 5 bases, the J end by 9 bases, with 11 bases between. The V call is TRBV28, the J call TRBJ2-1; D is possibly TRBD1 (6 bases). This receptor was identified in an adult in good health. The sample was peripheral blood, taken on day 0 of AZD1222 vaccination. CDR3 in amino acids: CASSLLDSEQFF. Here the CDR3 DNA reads TGTGCCAGCAGTCTCTTGGACAGTGAGCAGTTCTTC.